The following is a T cell receptor (beta chain) sequence with its context. The entry originates in a study of blood T cell repertoires in COVID-19. Using immunoSEQ multiplex PCR, the repertoire was profiled, and TCRdb retains in-frame clones only, with some absent. The profile shows hundreds of thousands of clones, 75% to 90% of them singletons. Ages ranged from about 18 to 100 years, with residence in about 23 US areas. The germline CDR1 and CDR2 sequences are MDHEN and SYDVKM. The CDR3 contains 16 residues. The germline V and J ends were trimmed by 2 bases and 2 bases, with 15 bases remaining between them.

The TCR comes from a woman between 45 and 60 years old who had recovered from COVID-19. The sample taken for sequencing was PBMCs or T cells enriched from blood (not recorded which). The chain links TRBV28 to TRBJ2-5, with D possibly matching TRBD1 (6 bases). Written as DNA, the CDR3 is TGTGCCAGCAGTTTAGTTCCAGGGGTCGGGCAAGAGACCCAGTACTTC. Translated: CASSLVPGVGQETQYF.